A single sample is the source of the 10 T cell receptor beta chains below, sequenced in a study of response to subunit inactivated influenza vaccine. TCRdb itself ran the RT-PCR reads through MiXCR, one entry per CDR3 protein. The sample has about 610,000 distinct CDR3 sequences; roughly 15% are singletons. Sequencing was performed on PBMCs from blood, taken approximately 13 days after vaccination. These TCRs come from a man in his fifties who received an inactivated influenza vaccine.

This clonotype was observed a few times. The chain recombines TRBV5-1 with TRBJ2-7; 13 nucleotides agree with TRBD2. CDR3 length: 14 amino acids. V dropped 6 bases and J dropped 7; count of bases not matched to a gene: 7. Germline V CDR1 and CDR2: SGHRS, YFSETQ. CDR3 DNA sequence: TGCGCCAGCACCAAGACTAGCGGGGGGCGGGAGCAGTACTTC. Protein product: CASTKTSGGREQYF.

This clonotype showed up many times. The gene calls are TRBV5-1 and TRBJ1-1, with D perhaps matching TRBD1 (6 bases). Trimming pared 4 bases from V and 3 bases from J, leaving 13 bases between. Germline V gives CDR1 SGHRS, CDR2 YFSETQ. The CDR3 spans 14 residues. The CDR3 loop is CASSAGQLYTEAFF. Here the CDR3 DNA reads TGCGCCAGCAGCGCCGGACAGCTTTACACTGAAGCTTTCTTT.

This chain connects TRBV4-1 to TRBJ1-1; D gene ambiguous. Per germline, CDR1 MGHRA and CDR2 YSYEKL. The V gene lost 3 bases and the J gene lost 4 bases, with 12 bases spanning the gap. The length of the CDR3 is 14 residues. The CDR3 spells CASSHKEGVTEAFF. For the CDR3, the DNA is TGCGCCAGCAGCCATAAGGAGGGCGTCACTGAAGCTTTCTTT.

This clonotype was observed a single time. V is TRBV5-1 and J is TRBJ2-7, with TRBD1 matching over 10 bases. The ends lost 5 bases at V and 6 bases at J; junction bases unmatched: 8. Germline lookup yields CDR1 SGHRS and CDR2 YFSETQ. This CDR3 is 14 amino acids long. In DNA, the CDR3 is TGCGCCAGCAGTGACGGGACAGGGGCTCGCGAGCAGTACTTC. Translation gives CASSDGTGAREQYF.

CDR3: CASSTSGGAGANEQFF. CDR3 nucleotides: TGCGCCAGCAGTACTAGCGGGGGGGCCGGGGCGAATGAGCAGTTCTTC. The chain is built from TRBV10-2 and TRBJ2-1, with TRBD2 matching over 13 bases. The CDR3 has 16 amino acids. The V segment lost 5 bases and the J segment 7 bases; nucleotides outside the gene matches: 8. CDR1 WSHSY and CDR2 SAAADI come from the germline V gene.

The chain recombines TRBV4-3 with TRBJ2-1; 11 bases are shared with TRBD2. The V segment lost 2 bases and the J segment 5 bases; nucleotides outside the gene matches: 14. This CDR3 spans 19 amino acids. Germline CDR1 LGHNA, CDR2 YSLEER. The DNA for the CDR3 is TGCGCCAGCAGCCAATACCCCATGGGTAGCGGGGGGGTGAACAATGAGCAGTTCTTC. Its translation is CASSQYPMGSGGVNNEQFF.

This clonotype was recorded a few times. The chain uses TRBV13 and TRBJ2-2, with TRBD2 identical over 9 bases. The length of the CDR3 is 16 residues. Trimming removed 3 bases from V and 4 bases from J; junction bases left unmatched: 6. Germline V CDR1 and CDR2: PRHDT, FYEKMQ (reference sequence). CDR3: CASSFKLAGRTGELFF. In DNA, the CDR3 is TGTGCCAGCAGCTTCAAACTAGCGGGCCGCACCGGGGAGCTGTTTTTT.

This clonotype appeared a few times. This rearrangement joins TRBV7-9 to TRBJ1-4; D possibly corresponds to TRBD1 (6 bases). Trimming left V 5 bases short and J 3 bases short, with 13 bases between. The CDR3 sequence is 15 residues long. Looked up from germline, CDR1 is SEHNR and CDR2 is FQNEAQ (reference sequence). This chain's CDR3 is CASSLRDTSNEKLFF. The CDR3, as DNA: TGTGCCAGCAGCCTGAGGGACACCTCTAATGAAAAACTGTTTTTT.

In DNA form, the CDR3 reads TGCGCCAGCAGGAAAGGCGGCGGGGGGCGCCAAGAGACCCAGTACTTC. It encodes CASRKGGGGRQETQYF. The chain links TRBV5-1 to TRBJ2-5, with 8 bases fitting TRBD2. Losses at the gene ends were 5 bases for V and 1 base for J; bases not matched to a gene: 10. The CDR3 extends over 16 amino acids. The germline gives CDR1 SGHRS, CDR2 YFSETQ.

The gene calls are TRBV19 and TRBJ2-5; D might be TRBD1 (6 bases). This CDR3 has 15 residues. Deletions cut 6 bases from V and 4 bases from J, with 18 bases between. Germline CDR1 is LNHDA and CDR2 is SQIVND (reference sequence). As DNA, the CDR3 is TGTGCCAGTAGGACGACAGGACCAGGGCGAGAGACCCAGTACTTC. It specifies CASRTTGPGRETQYF.